This T cell receptor (beta chain) derives from a study of blood T cell repertoires in COVID-19. Per the original data handling: Estimates of nucleated cell counts were drawn from the amplification of reference gene primers. TCRdb's copy holds only in-frame clones and misses some; the assay was immunoSEQ multiplex PCR. That table supplies the V and J calls and clone size; D and trimming were determined from the DNA. The table records about 320,000 clones, around 86% of them present only once. The TCR sequence derives from a woman in her fifties or sixties with acute or convalescent COVID-19. The sequenced material came from peripheral blood.

This CDR3 reads CASSPPAGTDTQYF. CDR3 DNA: TGTGCCAGCTCACCACCGGCAGGGACAGATACGCAGTATTTT. The J gene is TRBJ2-3, the V gene TRBV18; D may be TRBD1 (5 bases). The V end was cut by 0 bases, the J end by 3 bases, with 7 bases between. The CDR3 consists of 14 residues. CDR1 and CDR2 (germline): KGHSH, LQKENI.